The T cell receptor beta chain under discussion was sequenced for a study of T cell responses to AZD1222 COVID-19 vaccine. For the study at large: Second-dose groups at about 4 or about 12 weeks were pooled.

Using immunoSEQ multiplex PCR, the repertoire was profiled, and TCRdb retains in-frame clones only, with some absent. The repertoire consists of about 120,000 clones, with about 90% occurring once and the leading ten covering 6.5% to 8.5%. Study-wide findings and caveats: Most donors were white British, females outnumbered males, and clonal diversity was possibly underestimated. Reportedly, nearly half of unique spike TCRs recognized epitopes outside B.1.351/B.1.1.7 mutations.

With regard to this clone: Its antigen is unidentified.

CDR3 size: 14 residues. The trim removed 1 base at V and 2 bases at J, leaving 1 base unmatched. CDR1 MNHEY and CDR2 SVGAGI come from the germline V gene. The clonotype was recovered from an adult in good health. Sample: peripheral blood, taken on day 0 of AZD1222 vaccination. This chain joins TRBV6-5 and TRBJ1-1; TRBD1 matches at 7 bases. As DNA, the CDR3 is TGTGCCAGCAGTTACTGGGACAGTAACACTGAAGCTTTCTTT. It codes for CASSYWDSNTEAFF.